These 10 T cell receptor beta chains share one sample of origin, sequenced in a study of CD8 T cells in ankylosing spondylitis. TCRdb analysed the 5' RACE reads with MiXCR anew, one entry per CDR3 protein. The sample has 150,000 to 200,000 distinct CDR3 sequences, 15% to 20% seen once. The sequencing sample was made of blood, either unsorted or a sorted T cell fraction (not recorded which). Receptor source: a male donor under 30 with ankylosing spondylitis or in good health (not recorded which).

With regard to this clonotype: One end of the junction does not line up with germline, which may come from a read error. This chain connects TRBV6-5 to TRBJ2-2; the match to TRBD1 covers 9 bases. The CDR3 loop spans 16 amino acids. Germline V gene lookup returns CDR1 MNHEY and CDR2 SVGAGI. The CDR3 here is CSSRPGGQGNTGELFF. The CDR3, as DNA: TGTTCCAGCAGACCCGGGGGACAGGGTAACACCGGGGAGCTGTTTTTT.

The V and J genes are TRBV29-1 and TRBJ2-1; D is unresolved. V lost 0 bases and J lost 15, with 15 bases in between. The CDR3 covers 12 residues. CDR1 SQVTM and CDR2 ANQGSEA come from the germline V gene. CDR3 in amino acids: CSVEEAGSSWFF. Here the CDR3 DNA reads TGCAGCGTTGAAGAAGCTGGGTCTAGTTGGTTCTTC.

This clonotype showed up many times. V and J are TRBV2 and TRBJ2-1, with a tentative D call TRBD2 (5 bases). The ends were cut back, 5 bases at V and 5 bases at J, with 19 bases in the middle. Germline CDR1 reads SNHLY; CDR2 reads FYNNEI. The CDR3 has 16 residues. The chain's CDR3 is CASSSTTWRRNNEQFF. The CDR3 coding sequence is TGTGCCAGCAGTTCGACTACTTGGAGACGGAACAATGAGCAGTTCTTC. The whole variable domain, filled in from reference TRBV2 and TRBJ2-1, reads EPEVTQTPSHQVTQMGQEVILRCVPISNHLYFYWYRQILGQKVEFLVSFYNNEISEKSEIFDDQFSVERPDGSNFTLKIRSTKLEDSAMYFCASSSTTWRRNNEQFFGPGTRLTVL.

This clonotype was counted many times. The chain joins TRBV2 to TRBJ2-7, with a tentative D call TRBD2 (5 bases). The CDR3 runs to 13 residues. From germline, CDR1 is SNHLY and CDR2 FYNNEI. Trimming shortened V by 7 bases and J by 2 bases, and 12 bases separated the two germline ends. As DNA, the CDR3 is TGTGCCAGCACGGAGGCTGCCCCCTACGAGCAGTACGTC. Translation: CASTEAAPYEQYV.

This chain links TRBV6-4 with TRBJ2-7; a weak D match, TRBD2 (5 bases). Germline assignment: CDR1 MRHNA and CDR2 SNTAGT. The CDR3 runs 12 residues. The V and J ends lost 10 bases and 2 bases respectively, with 12 bases between them. The CDR3: CATDGLPYEQYV. The CDR3 coding sequence is TGTGCCACCGACGGACTTCCCTACGAGCAGTACGTC.

This clonotype came up many times. This chain uses TRBV12-3 or TRBV12-4 with TRBJ2-7; TRBD1 aligns across 8 bases. This CDR3 contains 14 residues. Germline trimming cut 6 bases from V and 5 bases from J; bases unmatched to any gene: 9. The CDR3 coding sequence is TGTGCCAGCAGCTCGCGACAGGGGACCCACGAGCAGTACTTC. Amino acids: CASSSRQGTHEQYF.

This clonotype was counted at least ten times. The V gene is TRBV5-1, the J gene TRBJ2-7, with a tentative D call TRBD2 (6 bases). Germline V gene data show CDR1 as SGHRS and CDR2 as YFSETQ. The germline V and J ends were trimmed by 4 bases and 3 bases, with 17 bases remaining between them. There are 15 residues in the CDR3. As DNA, the CDR3 is TGCGCCAGCAGCGGATCCGGGACTTCACTCTACGAGCAGTACTTC. Its translation is CASSGSGTSLYEQYF.

This clonotype was counted at least ten times. The chain carries TRBV5-5 and TRBJ2-7; maybe TRBD2 (6 bases). Germline V gene lookup returns CDR1 SGHKS and CDR2 YYEKEE (reference sequence). V lost 0 bases to trimming and J lost 3 bases, with 10 bases between them. The CDR3 contains 14 residues. In DNA form, the CDR3 reads TGTGCCAGCAGCTTGGTGGTAGCGGACTACGAGCAGTACGTC. It encodes CASSLVVADYEQYV.

This clonotype came up a few times. The gene calls are TRBV29-1 and TRBJ2-7, with 8 bases lining up with TRBD2. CDR1 is SQVTM, CDR2 ANQGSEA, per germline. J lost 6 bases, V lost 4 bases, and 8 bases had no gene match. The CDR3 totals 13 residues. This chain's CDR3 is CSVGGARGGEQYF. Here the CDR3 DNA reads TGCAGCGTTGGTGGGGCCCGGGGGGGCGAGCAGTACTTC.

In its sample, this clonotype was seen many times. The chain couples TRBV12-3 or TRBV12-4 to TRBJ1-1; tentatively, D is TRBD1 (5 bases). V was trimmed by 7 bases and J by 1 base, leaving 13 bases between them. This CDR3 is built from 14 residues. The CDR3 DNA is TGTGCCAGCAATCCGGGACCGCCGAACACTGAAGCTTTCTTT. Translation gives CASNPGPPNTEAFF.